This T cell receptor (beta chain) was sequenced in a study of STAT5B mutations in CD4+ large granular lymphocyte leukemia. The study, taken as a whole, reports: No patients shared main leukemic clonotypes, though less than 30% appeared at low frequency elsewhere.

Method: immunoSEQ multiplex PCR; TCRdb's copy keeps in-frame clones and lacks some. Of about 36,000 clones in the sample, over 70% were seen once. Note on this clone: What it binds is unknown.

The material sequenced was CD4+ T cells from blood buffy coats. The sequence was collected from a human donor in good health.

This CDR3 is CASSLGGQGASYNEQFF. The CDR3 bases are TGTGCCAGCAGCTTAGGGGGACAGGGGGCCTCCTACAATGAGCAGTTCTTC. V and J are TRBV7-8 and TRBJ2-1; 12 nucleotides agree with TRBD1. The germline CDR1 and CDR2 sequences are SGHVS and FQNEAQ. Trimming cost V 1 base and J 0 bases; bases outside gene matches: 1. The CDR3 runs 17 residues.